This T cell receptor (beta chain) was sequenced during a study of blood T cell repertoires in COVID-19 (dated by TCRdb to between 2020 and 2021). The study in broad terms: The collaborator samples originated in the United States, Italy and Spain and spanned the acute and convalescent phases of COVID-19. The material from the prospective study consisted of cDNA or gDNA derived from T cells, B-cell-depleted T cells, or PBMCs. Subjects who had been exposed to COVID-19, were actively infected with it, or had recovered from it provided the deeply sampled blood TCRbeta repertoires that made up the dataset. The repertoires were made available in a free public database intended to serve as a resource for research on the immune response to SARS-CoV-2. The samples were drawn from the first 160 participants of the ongoing ImmuneRACE study and from more than 1,000 subjects provided by 6 global collaborators. Nearly every sample came with metadata listing a de-identified subject ID, COVID-19 status, age in years and sex. Where HLA class I and class II types were available, the types were taken from metadata supplied by the sample provider, not from assay-based typing.

General study outcomes and caveats: Clinical and demographic metadata were provided uncurated, with the amount varying by source and participant.

The collaborating institutions used their own protocols to collect whole blood in K2EDTA tubes. For TCRbeta analysis, collaborators shipped samples as frozen whole blood, isolated PBMCs, or DNA extracted from either of those sample types. TCRbeta CDR3 regions were amplified from genomic DNA by means of the immunoSEQ Assay, a bias-controlled multiplex PCR. On the study's bioinformatics: Within the assay, amplification of reference gene primers was used to estimate how many nucleated cells each sample contained. To quantify the absolute abundance of each unique TCRbeta CDR3 rearrangement, sequence reads were collapsed and filtered. For each sample, productive Simpson clonality was calculated as the square root of Simpson's diversity index over productive rearrangements. The source is immuneACCESS, and TCRdb retained only in-frame sequences with V and J called. Part of the clones is not carried over; for the studies checked, unresolved V genes explain less than half of this, and the remainder is unexplained. For V, J and clone size, that table is used; D and trimming come from the DNA. This sample is represented by approximately 230,000 clones; 87% of them were singletons. The ten most abundant clones make up roughly 3.1% of the sample.

Concerning this clone itself: What this receptor recognizes is not known. Base-call qualities are not available, and no considerably larger clone is one nucleotide away.

The origin of this receptor is a man aged 18 to 30 with active or convalescent COVID-19. The sample was peripheral blood.

The DNA is as follows: TGTGCCAGCAGGGGAGGCCTCTCCACAGATACGCAGTATTTT. It codes for CASRGGLSTDTQYF. The chain is encoded by TRBV7-3 joined to TRBJ2-3; TRBD2 is a weak D gene call, 6 bases matching. There are 14 amino acids in the CDR3, from cysteine to phenylalanine inclusive. The entry retains the CDR3 DNA only, 42 bases that are in frame from base 1. The germline V gene yields SGHTA for CDR1 and FQGTGA for CDR2. A distance of 12 bases separates the germline ends of V and J, which lose 6 bases and 2 bases respectively.